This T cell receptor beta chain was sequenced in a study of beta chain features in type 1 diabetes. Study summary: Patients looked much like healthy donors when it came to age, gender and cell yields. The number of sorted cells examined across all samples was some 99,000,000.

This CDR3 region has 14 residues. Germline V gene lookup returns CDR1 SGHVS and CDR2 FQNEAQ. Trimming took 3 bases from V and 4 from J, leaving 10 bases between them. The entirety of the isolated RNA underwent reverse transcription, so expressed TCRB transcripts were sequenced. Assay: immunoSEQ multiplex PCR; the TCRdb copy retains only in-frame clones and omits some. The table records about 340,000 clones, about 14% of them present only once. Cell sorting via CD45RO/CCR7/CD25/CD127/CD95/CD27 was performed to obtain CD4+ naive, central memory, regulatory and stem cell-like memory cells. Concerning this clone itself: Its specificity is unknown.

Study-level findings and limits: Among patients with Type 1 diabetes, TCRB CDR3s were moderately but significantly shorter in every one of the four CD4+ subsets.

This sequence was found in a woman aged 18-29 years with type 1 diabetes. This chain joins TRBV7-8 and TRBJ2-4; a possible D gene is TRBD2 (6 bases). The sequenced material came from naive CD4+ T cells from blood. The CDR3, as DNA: TGTGCCAGCAGCTTTTTCGGGAGAAAAAACATTCAGTACTTC. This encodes CASSFFGRKNIQYF.